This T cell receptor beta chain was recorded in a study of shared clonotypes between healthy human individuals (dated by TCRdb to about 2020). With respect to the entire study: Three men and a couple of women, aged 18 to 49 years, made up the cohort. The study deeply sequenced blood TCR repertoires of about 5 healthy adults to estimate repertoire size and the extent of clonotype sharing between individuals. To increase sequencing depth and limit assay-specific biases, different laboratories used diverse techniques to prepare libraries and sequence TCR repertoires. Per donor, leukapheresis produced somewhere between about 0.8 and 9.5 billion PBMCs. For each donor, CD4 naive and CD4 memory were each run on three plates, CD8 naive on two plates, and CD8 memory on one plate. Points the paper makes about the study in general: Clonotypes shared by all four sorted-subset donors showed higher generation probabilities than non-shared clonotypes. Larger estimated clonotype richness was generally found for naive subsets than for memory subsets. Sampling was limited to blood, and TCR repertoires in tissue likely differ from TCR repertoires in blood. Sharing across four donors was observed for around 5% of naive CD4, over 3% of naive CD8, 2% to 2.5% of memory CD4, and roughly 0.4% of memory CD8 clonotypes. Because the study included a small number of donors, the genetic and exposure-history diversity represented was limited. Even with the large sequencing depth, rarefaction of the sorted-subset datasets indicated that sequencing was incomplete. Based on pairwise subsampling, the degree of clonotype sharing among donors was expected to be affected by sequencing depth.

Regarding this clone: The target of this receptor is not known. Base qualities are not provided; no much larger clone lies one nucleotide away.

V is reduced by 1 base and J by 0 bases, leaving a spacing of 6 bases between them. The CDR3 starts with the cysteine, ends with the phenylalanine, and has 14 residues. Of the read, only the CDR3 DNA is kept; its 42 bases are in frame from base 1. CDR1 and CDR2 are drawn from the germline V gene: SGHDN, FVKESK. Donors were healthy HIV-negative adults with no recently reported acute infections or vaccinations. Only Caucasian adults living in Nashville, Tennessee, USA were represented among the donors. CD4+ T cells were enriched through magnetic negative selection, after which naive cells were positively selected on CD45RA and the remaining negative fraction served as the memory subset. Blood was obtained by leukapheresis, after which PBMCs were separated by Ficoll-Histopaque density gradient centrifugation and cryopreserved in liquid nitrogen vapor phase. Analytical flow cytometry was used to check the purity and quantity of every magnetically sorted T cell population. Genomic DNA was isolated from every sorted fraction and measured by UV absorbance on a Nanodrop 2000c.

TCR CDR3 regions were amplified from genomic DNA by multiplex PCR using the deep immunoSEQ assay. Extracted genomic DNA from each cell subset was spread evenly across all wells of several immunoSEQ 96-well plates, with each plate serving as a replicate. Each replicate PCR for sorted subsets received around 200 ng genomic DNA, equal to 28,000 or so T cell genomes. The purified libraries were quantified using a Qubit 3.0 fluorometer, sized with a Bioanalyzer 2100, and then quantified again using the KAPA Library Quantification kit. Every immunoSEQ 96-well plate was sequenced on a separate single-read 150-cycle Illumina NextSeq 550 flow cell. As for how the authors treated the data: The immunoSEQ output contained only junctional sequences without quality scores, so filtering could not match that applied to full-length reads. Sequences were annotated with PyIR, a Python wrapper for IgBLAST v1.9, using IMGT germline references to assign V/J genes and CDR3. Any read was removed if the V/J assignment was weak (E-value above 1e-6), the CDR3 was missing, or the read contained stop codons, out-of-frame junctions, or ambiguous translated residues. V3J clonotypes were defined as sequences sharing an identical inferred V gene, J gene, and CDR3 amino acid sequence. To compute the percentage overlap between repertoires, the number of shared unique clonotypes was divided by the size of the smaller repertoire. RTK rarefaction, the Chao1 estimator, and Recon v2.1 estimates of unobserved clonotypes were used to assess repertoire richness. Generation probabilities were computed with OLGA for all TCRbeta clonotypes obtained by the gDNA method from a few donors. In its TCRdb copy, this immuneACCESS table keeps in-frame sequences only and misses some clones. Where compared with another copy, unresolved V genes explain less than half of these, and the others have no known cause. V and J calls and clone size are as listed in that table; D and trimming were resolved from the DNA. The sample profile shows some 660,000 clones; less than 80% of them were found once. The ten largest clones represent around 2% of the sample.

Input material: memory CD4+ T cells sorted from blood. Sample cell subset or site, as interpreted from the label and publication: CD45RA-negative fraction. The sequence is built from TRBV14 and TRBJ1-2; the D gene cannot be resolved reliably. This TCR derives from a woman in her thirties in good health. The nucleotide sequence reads TGTGCCAGCAGCCAAGCCGATGCTAACTATGGCTACACCTTC. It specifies CASSQADANYGYTF. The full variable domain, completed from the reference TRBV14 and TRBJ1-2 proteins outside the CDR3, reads EAGVTQFPSHSVIEKGQTVTLRCDPISGHDNLYWYRRVMGKEIKFLLHFVKESKQDESGMPNNRFLAERTGGTYSTLKVQPAELEDSGVYFCASSQADANYGYTFGSGTRLTVV.